One T cell receptor beta chain is described in this entry. The protocol was immunoSEQ multiplex PCR, while the TCRdb copy is restricted to in-frame clones and leaves out a portion. The data contain some 1,600,000 clones, about 98% of them seen just once; the ten biggest clones take up around 0.45%. The entry originates in a study of shared clonotypes between healthy human individuals. The junction had 7 bases not matched to a gene; V was cut back by 5 bases and J by 5 bases. The CDR3 is 15 residues long. Looked up from germline, CDR1 is LNHDA and CDR2 is SQIVND (reference sequence). The chain recombines TRBV19 with TRBJ2-3, with 10 bases fitting TRBD2. The TCR was taken from a man aged 30 to 45 in good health. Sample: naive CD4+ T cells sorted from blood. Subset in this sample: CD45RA+ positively selected. The CDR3 loop reads CASSFASGSGDTQYF. The CDR3 DNA reads as TGTGCCAGTAGTTTTGCTAGCGGGAGTGGAGATACGCAGTATTTT.